This T cell receptor beta chain was sequenced in a study of blood T cell repertoires in COVID-19. Background on the study: COVID-19 samples from acute and convalescent phases originated in the United States, Italy and Spain. T cells, B-cell-depleted T cells, or PBMCs provided the cDNA or gDNA that served as material.

As handled by the study authors: By means of reference gene primer amplification, nucleated cell counts were estimated. Repertoires were generated with immunoSEQ multiplex PCR, while TCRdb's copy carries only in-frame clones and drops some. The V and J calls and clone size were taken over from that table, and D and trimming were inferred from the DNA. This sample yields about 62,000 clones, of which 70% to 90% are seen a single time; roughly 1.2% belongs to the top ten. This clone was counted a single time. With 0 bases removed from V and 14 bases from J, the gap between germline ends came to 16 bases. The CDR3 has 14 residues. Germline assignment: CDR1 LGHNA and CDR2 YSLEER.

The specimen sequenced was peripheral blood. This TCR came from a woman aged 60-75 years with acute or convalescent COVID-19. The V and J genes are TRBV4-3 and TRBJ1-4, with D perhaps TRBD1 (5 bases). CDR3 nucleotides: TGCGCCAGCAGCCAAGATCTCGGGGGAAGGGGCCTGTTTTTT. This sequence encodes CASSQDLGGRGLFF.